This entry is about one TCR beta chain. The target antigen is unknown. The CDR3 contains 17 residues. V was clipped by 1 base and J by 3 bases; unmatched bases: 10. Germline CDR1 and CDR2: SGHAT and FQNNGV. Across several immunoSEQ plates, the genomic DNA of each subset was split evenly. The protocol was immunoSEQ multiplex PCR, while the TCRdb copy is restricted to in-frame clones and leaves out a portion. The table shows about 1.9 million clones, with just over 90% occurring only once. The data originate from a study of shared clonotypes between healthy human individuals. Selected positively for CCR7 and CD45RO-negative, naive CD8 cells excluded terminally differentiated effector memory CD45RA+ cells. Study-level points and caveats: Clonotypes shared by all four donors outscored non-shared clonotypes in generation probability. An effect of sequencing depth on clonotype sharing among donors was expected.

Sample: naive CD8+ T cells from PBMCs. The sequence derives from a man younger than 30 in good health. Some clones in this sample may be carry-over from other donors' samples. The J gene is TRBJ2-7, the V gene TRBV11-2; 9 nucleotides align to TRBD2. The CDR3 sequence: CASSLGPGAGGFYEQYF. The CDR3 DNA reads TGTGCCAGCAGCTTAGGGCCCGGGGCGGGAGGGTTCTACGAGCAGTACTTC. Full variable domain (outside the CDR3, taken from reference TRBV11-2 and TRBJ2-7): EAGVAQSPRYKIIEKRQSVAFWCNPISGHATLYWYQQILGQGPKLLIQFQNNGVVDDSQLPKDRFSAERLKGVDSTLKIQPAKLEDSAVYLCASSLGPGAGGFYEQYFGPGTRLTVT.